Below are 6 T cell receptor beta chains sequenced from a single sample in a study of graft-versus-host responses after intestinal transplantation. No cognate antigen is known for these TCRs. The protocol was immunoSEQ multiplex PCR, while the TCRdb copy is restricted to in-frame clones and leaves out a portion. Of some 90,000 clones listed, around 84% were seen once; the top ten hold about 0.8%. Sequenced here: unstimulated CD4+ T cells sorted from spleen or lymph node cells, sampled before intestinal transplant. These receptor sequences come from a human donor who received an intestinal transplant.

The chain uses TRBV13 and TRBJ2-5, with D perhaps TRBD1 (7 bases). Looked up from germline, CDR1 is PRHDT and CDR2 is FYEKMQ (reference sequence). The CDR3 is made up of 18 amino acids. Trimming stripped 5 bases from V and 0 bases from J, with 22 bases between. CDR3 DNA sequence: TGTGCCAGCAGCCTCAAGCTCCCGACAGGGAGGTACCAAGAGACCCAGTACTTC. This gives the protein CASSLKLPTGRYQETQYF.

The V and J genes are TRBV28 and TRBJ2-2; 9 nucleotides line up with TRBD1. In germline, CDR1 is MDHEN, CDR2 SYDVKM. V was clipped by 3 bases and J by 3 bases; unmatched bases: 5. The CDR3 runs to 16 residues. The CDR3 here is CASSFLTGGDTGELFF. In DNA, the CDR3 is TGTGCCAGCAGTTTCCTGACAGGGGGAGACACCGGGGAGCTGTTTTTT.

The chain joins TRBV5-1 to TRBJ2-7; tentatively, D is TRBD1 (6 bases). Germline V gene sequence: CDR1 SGHRS, CDR2 YFSETQ. The CDR3 runs 13 residues. V shed 4 bases and J shed 1 base, with 9 bases lying between them. The CDR3, as DNA: TGCGCCAGCAGCACGGGACAATCCTACGAGCAGTACTTC. Amino acid sequence: CASSTGQSYEQYF.

The chain carries TRBV21-1 and TRBJ2-1; the table's D call of TRBD2 was not tested on the DNA. TRBV21-1 constitutes a pseudogene. This CDR3 has 12 amino acids. The CDR3, as DNA: TGTGCCAGCAGAGGGAACGGACGGACTAGGTTCTTC. Translating gives CASRGNGRTRFF.

The chain uses TRBV5-1 and TRBJ2-7, with 8 bases lining up with TRBD1. V shed 2 bases and J 6 bases; nucleotides not matched to a gene: 10. The germline V gene has CDR1 SGHRS and CDR2 YFSETQ. The CDR3 has 15 amino acids. DNA for the CDR3: TGCGCCAGCAGCTTAACCGGACAGGGCAGCGGCGAGCAGTACTTC. Protein product: CASSLTGQGSGEQYF.

The V call is TRBV28, the J call TRBJ1-1, with D hard to call. V lost 4 bases and J 1 base, leaving 7 bases between the germline ends. Germline V gene data show CDR1 as MDHEN and CDR2 as SYDVKM. The CDR3 spans 13 residues. For the CDR3, the DNA is TGTGCCAGCAGTTCAAACAGGAACACTGAAGCTTTCTTT. Translating gives CASSSNRNTEAFF.